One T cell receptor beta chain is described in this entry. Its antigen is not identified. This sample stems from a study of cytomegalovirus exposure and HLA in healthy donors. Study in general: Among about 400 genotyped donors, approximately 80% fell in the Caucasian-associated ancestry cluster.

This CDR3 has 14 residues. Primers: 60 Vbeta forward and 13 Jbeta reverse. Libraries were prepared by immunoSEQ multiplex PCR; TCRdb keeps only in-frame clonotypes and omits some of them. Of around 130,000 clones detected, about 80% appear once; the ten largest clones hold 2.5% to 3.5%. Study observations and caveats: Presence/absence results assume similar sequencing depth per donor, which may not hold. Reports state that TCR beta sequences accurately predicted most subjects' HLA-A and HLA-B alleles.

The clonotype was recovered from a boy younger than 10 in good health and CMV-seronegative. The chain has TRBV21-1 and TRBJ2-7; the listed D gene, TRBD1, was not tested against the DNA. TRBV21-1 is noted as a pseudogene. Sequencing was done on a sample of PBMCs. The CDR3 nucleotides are TGTGCCAGCAGCAAAGAACAGGGGATCTACGAGCAGTACGTC. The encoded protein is CASSKEQGIYEQYV.